This T cell receptor beta chain derives from a study of T-cell reconstitution after alpha-beta-depleted transplantation in children listed by TCRdb under 2016. Study-level background: Using TCR repertoire profiling, the study followed T-cell immune reconstitution in a quantitative way in children after TCRalphabeta/CD19-depleted allogeneic hematopoietic cell transplantation.

This clonotype was seen many times. The antigen it recognizes is unknown. Per-base qualities were not stored, and no clone one base away is much larger. The research as a whole found: Over subsequent months, a decline in hyperexpanded clone frequencies was noted, and after one year, T-cell counts and TCRbeta diversity were mostly ascribed to newly produced T cells. About two months after transplant, the apparently early recovery of alphabetaT-cell counts reportedly depended on just several hundred clones that had expanded rapidly and came from non-depleted graft cells. In some patients, the high TCRbeta diversity seen at day 60 was put down to recipient T cells and intrathymic progenitors that had survived conditioning.

Receptor amplification or capture employed PCR. The instrument given in TCRdb is Illumina HiSeq 2500. Molecular barcoding was employed in the preparation of TCR libraries, with unique molecular identifiers being used to normalize TCRbeta repertoire quantification. Through fastp at Q25 and MiXCR, TCRdb rebuilt clones from the public reads, retaining in-frame beta chains. Every distinct CDR3 protein forms one entry, paired with its most common genes and DNA. This sample comprises approximately 240,000 distinct CDR3 sequences, under 13% of them detected only once. The top ten hold roughly 28% of the sample. The sample's treatment or condition label, in plain terms: allogeneic hematopoietic cell transplantation with graft depleted of TCRalphabeta T cells and CD19 B cells. The transplant recipients were children given TCRalphabeta/CD19-depleted allogeneic hematopoietic cell grafts. Reading from cysteine to phenylalanine, the CDR3 counts 16 amino acids. Only the CDR3 region is kept as DNA, spanning 48 bases read in frame from base 1.

This sequence uses TRBV21-1 and TRBJ2-1. TRBV21-1 is a pseudogene. The TCR comes from a child younger than two with acute myeloid leukemia, due to receive a stem cell transplant. This specimen consisted of PBMCs, obtained before TCRalphabeta/CD19-depleted stem cell transplant. The CDR3 loop reads CASSKAAESSYNEQFF. The base sequence is TGTGCCAGCAGCAAAGCGGCGGAGAGCTCCTACAATGAGCAGTTCTTC.